Presented here are 26 T cell receptor beta chains from one specimen sequenced in a study of cytomegalovirus exposure and HLA in healthy donors. Generated by immunoSEQ multiplex PCR, the TCRdb table keeps only in-frame clones and is missing some. The data hold approximately 300,000 clones, with approximately 86% observed a single time. Sample: PBMCs. These TCRs come from a woman aged 25 to 45 in good health and CMV-seropositive.

This sequence joins TRBV13 and TRBJ1-1; D perhaps matches TRBD1 (5 bases). Germline values: CDR1 PRHDT, CDR2 FYEKMQ (reference sequence). The CDR3 runs to 18 residues. V lost 2 bases, J lost 2 bases, and 21 bases lay in between. Here the CDR3 reads CASSLFLTGTGFNTEAFF. CDR3 DNA sequence: TGTGCCAGCAGCTTATTTTTGACGGGGACGGGGTTTAACACTGAAGCTTTCTTT.

J is TRBJ1-6 and V is TRBV7-2; possible D gene TRBD1, 6 bases. This CDR3 contains 18 residues. Germline CDR1 and CDR2: SGHTA and FQGNSA. V dropped 5 bases and J dropped 0 bases, with 17 bases sitting between them. The CDR3 DNA sequence: TGTGCCAGCAGCCTTCTCCTCGGGGGGGCCTCCTATAATTCACCCCTCCACTTT. Protein: CASSLLLGGASYNSPLHF.

The chain links TRBV9 to TRBJ1-1; D uncertain. The germline V gene encodes CDR1 SGDLS and CDR2 YYNGEE. The V and J ends lost 4 bases and 1 base respectively, with 5 bases between them. The CDR3 runs 12 residues. The CDR3 DNA reads as TGTGCCAGCAGCTCAGGGAACACTGAAGCTTTCTTT. Encoded protein: CASSSGNTEAFF.

V gene TRBV4-3 combines with J gene TRBJ1-2, with D possibly being TRBD1 (5 bases). The ends were cut back, 1 base at V and 2 bases at J, with 11 bases in the middle. Germline CDR1 and CDR2: LGHNA and YSLEER. The CDR3 contains 15 residues. CDR3 sequence: CASSQGGGLNYGYTF. The CDR3 DNA reads TGCGCCAGCAGCCAAGGGGGGGGATTGAACTATGGCTACACCTTC.

The chain couples TRBV27 to TRBJ1-5, with a weak D call TRBD1 (5 bases). This CDR3 has 15 residues. Germline V gives CDR1 MNHEY, CDR2 SMNVEV (reference sequence). The ends were cut back, 7 bases at V and 2 bases at J, with 15 bases in the middle. CDR3 loop: CASNLRGLGNQPQHF. Written as DNA, the CDR3 is TGTGCCAGCAATCTTCGGGGGTTAGGCAATCAGCCCCAGCATTTT.

The chain couples TRBV28 to TRBJ2-1, with 9 bases matching TRBD2. V shed 8 bases and J 8 bases; nucleotides not matched to a gene: 16. The CDR3 consists of 16 residues. CDR1 is MDHEN and CDR2 is SYDVKM in the germline V gene. The CDR3 loop is CASYPPGGRAPDEQFF. CDR3 DNA: TGTGCCAGCTACCCCCCCGGCGGGAGGGCCCCTGATGAGCAGTTCTTC.

In this sample, this clone turned up once. This sequence joins TRBV7-2 and TRBJ1-5; 7 bases fit TRBD1. V shed 4 bases, J shed 3 bases, and the junction held 6 bases outside the gene matches. This CDR3 contains 15 residues. Germline lookup yields CDR1 SGHTA and CDR2 FQGNSA. The CDR3 nucleotides are TGTGCCAGCAGCTCTTACAGGGGATACAATCAGCCCCAGCATTTT. Its protein product is CASSSYRGYNQPQHF.

This chain joins TRBV28 and TRBJ1-2; 9 bases agree with TRBD1. From germline, CDR1 is MDHEN and CDR2 SYDVKM. CDR3 length: 18 amino acids. Trimming removed 2 bases from V and 6 bases from J; junction bases left unmatched: 16. CDR3 nucleotide sequence: TGTGCCAGCAGTTTAAAATCACAGGGGGCAGTGGTATTCGATGGCTACACCTTC. Amino acids: CASSLKSQGAVVFDGYTF.

The rearrangement links TRBV9 to TRBJ1-1, with D unresolved. CDR1 is SGDLS and CDR2 is YYNGEE in the germline V gene. Between the trimmed V and J ends, which lost 4 bases and 0 bases, there was a span of 13 bases. The CDR3 covers 15 residues. CDR3 sequence: CASSPHWYLNTEAFF. CDR3 bases: TGTGCCAGCAGCCCCCATTGGTATTTGAACACTGAAGCTTTCTTT. The variable domain in full, with the rest retrieved from reference TRBV9 and TRBJ1-1, is DSGVTQTPKHLITATGQRVTLRCSPRSGDLSVYWYQQSLDQGLQFLIQYYNGEERAKGNILERFSAQQFPDLHSELNLSSLELGDSALYFCASSPHWYLNTEAFFGQGTRLTVV.

The J gene is TRBJ2-4, the V gene TRBV13, with D maybe TRBD1 (6 bases). With 4 bases removed from V and 8 bases from J, the gap between germline ends came to 9 bases. The CDR3 loop spans 12 amino acids. CDR1 and CDR2 from the germline V gene are PRHDT and FYEKMQ (reference sequence). The CDR3 here is CASSYRADIQYF. CDR3 coding DNA: TGTGCCAGCAGCTACAGGGCGGACATTCAGTACTTC.

The chain links TRBV9 to TRBJ2-2; no definite D call. The CDR3 sequence is 14 residues long. V gave up 0 bases and J gave up 1 base, with 4 bases separating them. The V gene's germline CDR1 is SGDLS and CDR2 YYNGEE. For the CDR3, the DNA is TGTGCCAGCAGCGTAGCCCGGAACACCGGGGAGCTGTTTTTT. Translated: CASSVARNTGELFF.

This chain links TRBV18 with TRBJ2-1; D not certain. The CDR3 spans 13 residues. Germline V gene lookup returns CDR1 KGHSH and CDR2 LQKENI. Trimming stripped 1 base from V and 8 bases from J, with 9 bases between. CDR3: CASSPLKDDEQFF. The DNA of the CDR3 is TGTGCCAGCTCACCACTCAAGGATGATGAGCAGTTCTTC.

This chain uses TRBV5-1 with TRBJ2-1, with TRBD1 identical over 11 bases. CDR1 is SGHRS and CDR2 is YFSETQ in the germline V gene. Trimming took 3 bases from V and 6 from J; bases not matched to a gene: 5. This CDR3 has 15 amino acids. This chain's CDR3 is CASSSGQGALNEQFF. For the CDR3, the DNA is TGCGCCAGCAGCTCAGGACAGGGGGCGCTCAATGAGCAGTTCTTC.

This clone is a singleton in its sample. The chain couples TRBV13 to TRBJ1-2, with 8 bases fitting TRBD1. V shed 5 bases and J 1 base; nucleotides not matched to a gene: 6. Germline V gene lookup returns CDR1 PRHDT and CDR2 FYEKMQ (reference sequence). The CDR3 contains 15 residues. CDR3 coding DNA: TGTGCCAGCAGCACCGCGGACAGGGATAACTATGGCTACACCTTC. As protein: CASSTADRDNYGYTF.

The J gene is TRBJ1-1, the V gene TRBV7-3; D might be TRBD1 (5 bases). V was pared by 5 bases and J by 8 bases, with 12 bases between. Germline V lookup: CDR1 SGHTA, CDR2 FQGTGA. CDR3 size: 12 residues. CDR3 sequence (DNA): TGTGCCAGCAGCCTTTCGGGGGGAGAAGCTTTCTTT. Amino acids: CASSLSGGEAFF.

The genes are TRBV11-2 and TRBJ2-7; maybe TRBD2 (5 bases). CDR1 is SGHAT, CDR2 FQNNGV, per germline. With 1 base removed from V and 6 bases from J, the gap between germline ends came to 13 bases. The CDR3 is made up of 14 amino acids. The DNA for the CDR3 is TGTGCCAGCAGCTTAGCGGGGAGTGGTGTCGAGCAGTACTTC. Translating gives CASSLAGSGVEQYF.

The rearrangement joins TRBV7-9 to TRBJ1-3, with 9 nucleotides matching TRBD1. There are 19 residues in the CDR3. Germline loops: CDR1 SEHNR, CDR2 FQNEAQ (reference sequence). Trimming took 5 bases from V and 0 from J; bases not matched to a gene: 14. DNA for the CDR3: TGTGCCAGCAGCCCCCGGGACAGGGACTTACCCTACTCTGGAAACACCATATATTTT. Translation: CASSPRDRDLPYSGNTIYF. The whole variable domain, filled in from reference TRBV7-9 and TRBJ1-3, reads DTGVSQNPRHKITKRGQNVTFRCDPISEHNRLYWYRQTLGQGPEFLTYFQNEAQLEKSRLLSDRFSAERPKGSFSTLEIQRTEQGDSAMYLCASSPRDRDLPYSGNTIYFGEGSWLTVV.

The chain is built from TRBV20-1 and TRBJ2-1; the D is unclear. The CDR3 covers 9 residues. Per germline, CDR1 DFQATT and CDR2 SNEGSKA (reference sequence). V shed 7 bases and J shed 8 bases, with 6 bases lying between them. CDR3 residues: CSGRHEQFF. As DNA, the CDR3 is TGCAGTGGCCGTCATGAGCAGTTCTTC.

The rearrangement links TRBV27 to TRBJ2-1, with a tentative D call TRBD2 (6 bases). Trimming took 3 bases from V and 11 from J, leaving 11 bases between them. Germline V CDR1 and CDR2: MNHEY, SMNVEV (reference sequence). The CDR3 contains 12 residues. This CDR3 is CASSLYGSQQFF. CDR3 bases: TGTGCCAGCAGTTTGTACGGGAGTCAGCAGTTCTTC.

A remark on this clone: In the same sample, other DNA sequences code for this CDR3. The chain has TRBV6-5 and TRBJ1-2; 9 nucleotides match TRBD1. The CDR3 consists of 12 residues. Trimming cost V 6 bases and J 8 bases; bases outside gene matches: 4. CDR1 and CDR2 from the germline V gene are MNHEY and SVGAGI. The CDR3 bases are TGTGCCAGCAGCAGGACAGGGGACGGCTACACCTTC. Its translation is CASSRTGDGYTF.

The V call is TRBV14, the J call TRBJ2-2; D is unclear. The CDR3 covers 15 residues. The V and J ends lost 4 bases and 4 bases respectively, with 13 bases between them. Germline CDR1 SGHDN, CDR2 FVKESK. CDR3 sequence: CASSRLDPFTGELFF. The CDR3, as DNA: TGTGCCAGCAGCCGCTTGGACCCCTTCACCGGGGAGCTGTTTTTT.

The chain uses TRBV13 and TRBJ2-2; 8 positions match TRBD2. CDR1 and CDR2 from the germline V gene are PRHDT and FYEKMQ (reference sequence). The CDR3 consists of 16 residues. V lost 5 bases, J lost 5 bases, and 10 bases stayed unmatched. The CDR3 here is CASSQGLVKLTGELFF. Here the CDR3 DNA reads TGTGCCAGCAGCCAGGGACTAGTAAAATTAACCGGGGAGCTGTTTTTT. Complete variable domain (other parts from reference TRBV13 and TRBJ2-2): AAGVIQSPRHLIKEKRETATLKCYPIPRHDTVYWYQQGPGQDPQFLISFYEKMQSDKGSIPDRFSAQQFSDYHSELNMSSLELGDSALYFCASSQGLVKLTGELFFGEGSRLTVL.

The chain recombines TRBV9 with TRBJ2-1; 9 bases align to TRBD2. This CDR3 is 15 amino acids long. V gave up 3 bases and J gave up 3 bases; unmatched junction bases: 4. Germline CDR1 is SGDLS and CDR2 is YYNGEE. In DNA, the CDR3 is TGTGCCAGCAGCGATAGCGGGAGTGGCTACAATGAGCAGTTCTTC. Protein sequence: CASSDSGSGYNEQFF.

This rearrangement joins TRBV19 to TRBJ2-2; D might be TRBD1 (6 bases). The germline V gene has CDR1 LNHDA and CDR2 SQIVND (reference sequence). The V gene lost 9 bases and the J gene lost 3 bases, with 14 bases spanning the gap. This CDR3 region has 14 residues. The CDR3 DNA follows: TGTGCCAGCATACACAGGGTTCACACCGGGGAGCTGTTTTTT. It is translated as CASIHRVHTGELFF.

As regards this clone: Other nucleotide sequences from this sample produce the same CDR3. J is TRBJ2-3 and V is TRBV6-4, with 10 bases fitting TRBD2. The CDR3 extends over 15 amino acids. Germline V gene lookup returns CDR1 MRHNA and CDR2 SNTAGT. The trim removed 0 bases at V and 4 bases at J, leaving 1 base unmatched. CDR3 nucleotide sequence: TGTGCCAGCAGTGACTCGCTAGCGGGGGCAGATACGCAGTATTTT. This sequence encodes CASSDSLAGADTQYF.

V and J are TRBV9 and TRBJ1-5; weak D call: TRBD1 (6 bases). Trimming pared 3 bases from V and 5 bases from J, leaving 9 bases between. The length of the CDR3 is 13 residues. Germline loops: CDR1 SGDLS, CDR2 YYNGEE. CDR3: CASSGAGDQPQHF. Here the CDR3 DNA reads TGTGCCAGCAGCGGGGCAGGGGATCAGCCCCAGCATTTT.